Sequencing of this T cell receptor beta chain was carried out in a study of T-cell memory formation after mild COVID-19. The sample holds a few counts of this clonotype. V lost 7 bases, J lost 4 bases, and 10 bases stayed unmatched. Looked up from germline, CDR1 is MDHEN and CDR2 is SYDVKM. CDR3 length: 15 amino acids. TCRdb reprocessed the 5' RACE reads with MiXCR, giving one entry per CDR3 protein. In the table there are some 260,000 distinct CDR3 sequences, about 16% of which are singletons. J is TRBJ2-5 and V is TRBV28; 9 positions match TRBD1. The source is a man aged 18 to 35 who had mild COVID-19 (a few samples of this study predate the infection). Cell type and time point are not known. Sequencing was done on a sample of PBMCs or a T cell subset sorted from them (not recorded which). CDR3 loop: CASTLQGAGVETQYF. The CDR3 nucleotides are TGTGCCAGCACCCTACAGGGGGCGGGGGTAGAGACCCAGTACTTC.